The present T cell receptor (beta chain) was sequenced within a study of T cell repertoires in cytomegalovirus infection. The wider study: Both a matching HLA type and CMV infection were indicated by public TCR beta signatures. The study, taken as a whole, reports: Using cumulative public TCR beta family frequency, the authors identified those who carried CMV together with the relevant HLA. In two of eight donors, the top clonotype was HLA-C-restricted CMV-specific.

TCRdb re-analysed the reads in MiXCR, keeping a single row per CDR3 protein. This sample yields fewer than 550,000 distinct CDR3 sequences, of which roughly 30% are seen a single time; roughly an eighth belongs to the top ten. Concerning this clonotype: Antigen unknown.

This clonotype originated in a human donor in good health (CMV status not recorded). Some clones in this sample may be carry-over from other donors' samples. The sequenced sample was PBMCs.

DNA for the CDR3: TGTGCCAGCAGTCCCCGACAACTATCCTACGAGCAGTACTTC. It yields the protein CASSPRQLSYEQYF. The chain joins TRBV6-5 to TRBJ2-7; D unclear. This CDR3 has 14 amino acids. Germline V gene data show CDR1 as MNHEY and CDR2 as SVGAGI. Trimming pared 5 bases from V and 1 base from J, leaving 12 bases between.